This T cell receptor beta chain originates from a study of CD8 T cells in Susac syndrome. About the research overall: Patients with Susac syndrome, at blood draw, were therapy-naive, on corticosteroids, or on intravenous immunoglobulin alone.

Reverse transcription used roughly 0.5 to 1 ug RNA and random hexamers. Amplification of TCR beta CDR3 across 54 Vbeta and 13 Jbeta was performed with immunoSEQ multiplex PCR. TCRdb redid the calling of the immunoSEQ multiplex PCR reads with MiXCR, one entry per CDR3 protein. The data hold around 130,000 distinct CDR3 sequences, with 96% observed a single time. Germline assignment: CDR1 DFQATT and CDR2 SNEGSKA (reference sequence). The CDR3 contains 15 residues. V was trimmed by 0 bases and J by 4 bases, leaving 13 bases between them. The Susac syndrome patients fit the recently defined diagnostic criteria for definite or probable disease.

The gene calls are TRBV20-1 and TRBJ1-5; maybe TRBD1 (5 bases). The TCR sequence derives from a human donor with Susac syndrome. The sequencing input was CD4+ T cells from PBMCs. DNA of the CDR3: TGCAGTGCTAGAGACCCCCGCGGGGGAAATCAGCCCCAGCATTTT. Its protein is CSARDPRGGNQPQHF.